This TCR beta chain stems from a study of T cells in Graves' hyperthyroidism and ophthalmopathy. What was amplified from RNA transcripts were TCR beta CDR3 regions. With the HTBI primer set, the TCR CDR3 went through a first round of RT-PCR. One entry per CDR3 protein, called by TCRdb with MiXCR from the multiplex PCR reads. The repertoire has approximately 600,000 distinct CDR3 sequences, roughly 14% of them found once; the top ten carry more than 4.5%. A note on this clonotype: Sequence at one end of the junction differs from germline and may be a read error.

Germline CDR1 is SEHNR and CDR2 is FQNEAQ (reference sequence). CDR3 length: 18 amino acids. Material for sequencing was blood. The TCR originated in a woman in her 30s with Graves' hyperthyroidism that later progressed to Graves' ophthalmopathy. This chain joins TRBV7-9 and TRBJ2-1; 9 bases match TRBD2. The CDR3 nucleotides are TGTCCCAGCAGCTTAGCCCCCGCTTGGGCGGGAGGGCCCAATGAGCAGTTCTTC. Its protein is CPSSLAPAWAGGPNEQFF.